The rows below give T cell receptor beta chains drawn from one sample of a study of blood T cell repertoires in COVID-19. The table came from immunoSEQ multiplex PCR; TCRdb's copy has only in-frame clones and leaves some out. Of 160,000 or so clones in the sample, 88% are singletons; the top ten hold over 2%. The sample taken for sequencing was peripheral blood. The receptors were gathered from a woman in her 70s with acute or convalescent COVID-19. The conserved cysteine and the conserved F or W are not part of the CDR3 here.

TRBJ1-1 TRBV6-5 ASSNRADEAF
TRBJ1-2 TRBV2 ASSERQGRGGYT
TRBJ1-4 TRBV28 ASSALDSMNEKLF
TRBJ1-3 TRBV19 ASSRRGTGTGGGNTIY
TRBJ1-4 TRBV6-5 ASSYPRQGTNEKLF
TRBJ1-2 TRBV29-1 SVGQKEGGYT
TRBJ1-6 TRBV18 ASSPQGQGLYNSPLH
TRBJ2-7 TRBV18 ASSQTGTGVGEQY
TRBJ1-2 TRBV6-1 ASSEASGQGVYGYT
TRBJ2-3 TRBV6-4 ASSEAGETHTDTQY
TRBJ1-1 TRBV7-9 ASIPGTGGRAPEAF
TRBJ2-1 TRBV10-1 ASSESGRLAGGNEQF
TRBJ1-1 TRBV11-2 ASSSGGEKF